This T cell receptor (beta chain) comes out of a study of Ad26.COV2.S vaccination and SARS-CoV-2 variants. Study background: The trial was COV1001 and the donor's arm was Ad26.COV2.S. In the study, Ad26.COV2.S was injected intramuscularly once, or twice 56 days apart. The study, taken as a whole, reports: Once vaccination had occurred, spike-specific CD8+ and CD4+ T cell responses reportedly showed substantial breadth.

Assay used: immunoSEQ multiplex PCR; TCRdb lists only in-frame clones, some missing. The repertoire holds roughly 700,000 clones, roughly 90% seen once, with around 1.4% in the top ten. Sample treatment: some 20 received Ad26.COV2.S at low or high dose, single or two shots; 5 received placebo; per-sample allocation not given. Sampling took place 63 days after the first vaccine or placebo injection. This person who donated was an adult of 18-55 years in Boston. Regarding this clone: What it recognizes is unknown.

This CDR3 spans 15 amino acids. J gave up 6 bases and V 5 bases, and 7 bases lay outside the gene matches. Germline CDR1 is SGHRS and CDR2 is YFSETQ. This clonotype was obtained from a person aged 18-65 years who received the Ad26.COV2.S COVID-19 vaccine or a placebo. The chain combines TRBV5-1 with TRBJ2-1; TRBD2 agrees at 11 bases. This sample comprised peripheral blood, obtained in a trial of Ad26.COV2.S vaccine versus placebo. The CDR3 region has the DNA TGCGCCAGCAGGGACGGGACTAGCGGCTCCAATGAGCAGTTCTTC. This gives the protein CASRDGTSGSNEQFF.